This is a list of T cell receptor beta chains from one sample in a study of blood T cell repertoires in COVID-19. Produced via immunoSEQ multiplex PCR; TCRdb's table is partial and in-frame only. The table includes approximately 80,000 clones, about 83% detected once. The material sequenced was peripheral blood. Receptors were obtained from a woman in her seventies with acute or convalescent COVID-19. The CDR3 runs from the conserved cysteine through the conserved F or W. D genes are given only for firm matches. Some rows mark clone size as missing; the rest say once, few, many or name a class of expanded clone.

size	D	J	V	DNA	CDR3
.	TRBD1	TRBJ2-7	TRBV3-1/TRBV3-2	TGTGCCAGCAGCTTTGGACAGGGGAACGTCGTCGAGCAGTACTTC	CASSFGQGNVVEQYF
.	TRBD1	TRBJ1-1	TRBV2	TGTGCCAGCAGTAAGGGACAGGGGGCCACTGAAGCTTTCTTT	CASSKGQGATEAFF
.	TRBD2	TRBJ2-1	TRBV5-4	TGTGCCAGCAGCCGGCGGGGGGGCGGCAATGAGCAGTTCTTC	CASSRRGGGNEQFF
.	.	TRBJ1-3	TRBV19	TGTGCCAGTAGTATAGAAGTTCCGAGTCCAGGAAACACCATATATTTT	CASSIEVPSPGNTIYF
.	.	TRBJ1-4	TRBV9	TGTGCCAGCAGCGTAGGGCAGGGGAATGAAAAACTGTTTTTT	CASSVGQGNEKLFF
.	.	TRBJ2-5	TRBV6-5	TGTGCCAGCAGACCGGGACAATGGGAGACCCAGTACTTC	CASRPGQWETQYF
.	TRBD2	TRBJ2-7	TRBV5-1	TGCGCCAGCAGCTTTAGCGGGGGAAACTACGAGCAGTACTTC	CASSFSGGNYEQYF
.	TRBD2	TRBJ2-1	TRBV7-8	TGTGCCAGCAGCTTAGTACTAGCGGGCCGCGAGCAGTTCTTC	CASSLVLAGREQFF
.	.	TRBJ2-1	TRBV18	TGTGCCAGCTCACCACCGACCGGGGGTGCGAGGAATGAGCAGTTCTTC	CASSPPTGGARNEQFF
.	TRBD1	TRBJ2-2	TRBV6-5	TGTGCCAGCAGTCGGGACAGGGGCGACACCGGGGAGCTGTTTTTT	CASSRDRGDTGELFF
.	.	TRBJ1-5	TRBV18	TGTGCCAGCTCACCATCGGGGGGAGGCAATCAGCCCCAGCATTTT	CASSPSGGGNQPQHF
.	.	TRBJ2-2	TRBV30	TGTGCCTGGAGCAGGGGCCGCACCGGGGAGCTGTTTTTT	CAWSRGRTGELFF
.	.	TRBJ1-5	TRBV10-3	TGTGCCATTTGGGAGGGGGGCCGACAGCCCCAGCATTTT	CAIWEGGRQPQHF
.	.	TRBJ2-2	TRBV19	TGTGCCATTTCGGACAGACCCGGGGAGCTGTTTTTT	CAISDRPGELFF
.	TRBD2	TRBJ2-1	TRBV3-1/TRBV3-2	TGTGCCAGCAGCTCCGGGAGGCGAGGTGAGCAGTTCTTC	CASSSGRRGEQFF
.	TRBD1	TRBJ1-3	TRBV24-1	TGTGCCACACCCCAGGGGGTTGGAAACACCATATATTTT	CATPQGVGNTIYF
.	TRBD1	TRBJ2-7	TRBV5-5	TGTGCCAGCAGCCTGACAGGGGATGGCGAGCAGTACTTC	CASSLTGDGEQYF
.	TRBD1	TRBJ1-1	TRBV5-4	TGTGCCAGCAGCTCACGACAGGGGGGGTTCACTGAAGCTTTCTTT	CASSSRQGGFTEAFF
few	TRBD1	TRBJ1-1	TRBV5-4	TGTGCCAGCAGCGTGGGACAGGTCACTGAAGCTTTCTTT	CASSVGQVTEAFF
.	.	TRBJ2-1	TRBV7-3	TGTGCCAGCAGCTACGACTTGGGGGGGGCCCCCAATGAGCAGTTCTTC	CASSYDLGGAPNEQFF
.	TRBD1	TRBJ1-2	TRBV30	TGTGCCTGGAGTGTAGGGGTAGGGGGCAGGTATGGCTACACCTTC	CAWSVGVGGRYGYTF
.	.	TRBJ1-1	TRBV5-1	TGCGCCAGCAGCTTGGCCGCAGGGCTGAACACTGAAGCTTTCTTT	CASSLAAGLNTEAFF
.	TRBD2	TRBJ2-1	TRBV6-6	TGTGCCAGCAGCACTAGCGGGGGGGCTTATTACAATGAGCAGTTCTTC	CASSTSGGAYYNEQFF
.	TRBD1	TRBJ1-5	TRBV6-5	TGTGCCGAGGGACAGGGAAATCAGCCCCAGCATTTT	CAEGQGNQPQHF
.	TRBD2	TRBJ2-5	TRBV2	TGTGCCAGCAGTGAATCACTCGCGGGGGGGGAGACCCAGTACTTC	CASSESLAGGETQYF
once	.	TRBJ1-1	TRBV11-2	TGTGCCAGCAGCTTAGATGGGGGCGCTATTGAAGCTTTCTTT	CASSLDGGAIEAFF
.	TRBD1	TRBJ2-7	TRBV2	TGTGCCAGCGAAGCCAACCCGGGACAGACCAAGTTC	CASEANPGQTKF
.	.	TRBJ1-5	TRBV30	TGTGCCTGGAGTGGGACTTCTGATAGTCAGCCCCAGCATTTT	CAWSGTSDSQPQHF
.	.	TRBJ1-1	TRBV5-4	TGTGCCAGCAGCTTGGCCGGGCCCGGGGGGACTGAAGCTTTCTTT	CASSLAGPGGTEAFF
.	.	TRBJ1-2	TRBV9	TGTGCCAGCAGCACCAGGGGTTCTTGGTATGGCTACACCTTC	CASSTRGSWYGYTF
.	.	TRBJ1-4	TRBV29-1	TGCAGCGCCCCCGGAGGTGGTGAAAAACTGTTTTTT	CSAPGGGEKLFF
once	TRBD1	TRBJ1-2	TRBV18	TGTGCCAGCTCACCGTCGGGACAGGGTTCCGGCTACACCTTC	CASSPSGQGSGYTF
once	TRBD1	TRBJ2-7	TRBV7-9	TGTGCCAGCAGCCACCCGACAGGGGGCTGGTACGAGCAGTACTTC	CASSHPTGGWYEQYF
.	.	TRBJ1-1	TRBV7-3	TGTGCCAGCTCAGGCAGGGCGAACACTGAAGCTTTCTTT	CASSGRANTEAFF
.	TRBD1	TRBJ1-3	TRBV28	TGTGCCAGCAGTTCCATAGACAGGGTTATAAACACCATATATTTT	CASSSIDRVINTIYF
.	.	TRBJ2-7	TRBV7-9	TGTGCCAGCAGTTACAGGGCCCCCTCCGAGCAGTACTTC	CASSYRAPSEQYF
few	.	TRBJ2-5	TRBV25-1	TGTGCCAGCAGTCAAAAGGACGGGGGGACCCAGTACTTC	CASSQKDGGTQYF
.	.	TRBJ1-3	TRBV27	TGTGCCAGCAGCCGCTGGGGGACAACTGGAAACACCATATATTTT	CASSRWGTTGNTIYF
.	.	TRBJ2-2	TRBV10-2	TGCGCCAGCAGTGAAGAAGGGGGCACCGGGGAGCTGTTTTTT	CASSEEGGTGELFF
.	.	TRBJ2-7	TRBV7-8	TGTGCCAGCAGCATAGCGACAGGCTCCTACGAGCAGTACTTC	CASSIATGSYEQYF
few	.	TRBJ1-4	TRBV7-9	TGTGCCAGCAGCTCTCAGGGGATATATGAAAAACTGTTTTTT	CASSSQGIYEKLFF
.	TRBD2	TRBJ2-3	TRBV4-2	TGTGCCAGCAGCCAAGACGCTAGCGGGGGGGCCGTTACGCAGTATTTT	CASSQDASGGAVTQYF
.	.	TRBJ1-1	TRBV27	TGTGCCAGCAGTTTATCGCCCGGTAGGAACACTGAAGCTTTCTTT	CASSLSPGRNTEAFF
few	.	TRBJ1-1	TRBV5-8	TGTGCCAGCAGCTTGGGCGCTGCTTTCTTT	CASSLGAAFF
.	TRBD1	TRBJ1-1	TRBV5-1	TGCGCCAGCAGCTTCCAGGGGGGAGCGAACACTGAAGCTTTCTTT	CASSFQGGANTEAFF
.	TRBD1	TRBJ1-1	TRBV19	TGTGCCAGTGGAACAGGGGGCCCTGAAGCTTTCTTT	CASGTGGPEAFF